The 14 T cell receptor beta chains in this list originate from one sample, sequenced in a study of cytomegalovirus exposure and HLA in healthy donors. Use of 60 Vbeta and 13 Jbeta primers characterized the PCR. Repertoires were generated with immunoSEQ multiplex PCR, while TCRdb's copy carries only in-frame clones and drops some. The sample shows more than 95,000 clones, 79% of them seen only once. Input material: PBMCs. Receptor source: a man in his fifties or sixties in good health and CMV-seropositive.

The rearrangement joins TRBV9 to TRBJ2-1; 9 positions agree with TRBD2. Germline V CDR1 and CDR2: SGDLS, YYNGEE. With 6 bases clipped from V and 5 bases from J, the junction kept 6 bases outside the gene matches. The CDR3 runs 14 residues. CDR3: CASTFSGSDNEQFF. The CDR3 DNA sequence: TGTGCCAGCACCTTTAGCGGGAGCGACAATGAGCAGTTCTTC.

This chain uses TRBV2 with TRBJ2-2; D not certain. The V gene's germline CDR1 is SNHLY and CDR2 FYNNEI. The CDR3 length is 13 residues. The V gene lost 4 bases and the J gene lost 4 bases, with 7 bases spanning the gap. This CDR3 is CASSGQVTGELFF. The CDR3 coding sequence is TGTGCCAGCAGTGGTCAGGTCACCGGGGAGCTGTTTTTT.

The V call is TRBV7-8, the J call TRBJ1-3; a weak D match, TRBD1 (6 bases). Germline V gene lookup returns CDR1 SGHVS and CDR2 FQNEAQ. The V and J ends lost 5 bases and 4 bases respectively, with 18 bases between them. The CDR3 has 16 residues. The CDR3: CASSARDKSLGNTIYF. DNA for the CDR3: TGTGCCAGCAGCGCCCGGGACAAATCTCTGGGAAACACCATATATTTT.

The chain couples TRBV7-2 to TRBJ1-5, with no clear D. The CDR3 is made up of 14 amino acids. The V gene lost 4 bases and the J gene lost 0 bases, with 7 bases spanning the gap. Germline V CDR1 and CDR2: SGHTA, FQGNSA. The CDR3 reads CASSSFYSNQPQHF. CDR3 bases: TGTGCCAGCAGCTCTTTTTATAGCAATCAGCCCCAGCATTTT.

The genes are TRBV9 and TRBJ2-5, with TRBD1 matching over 7 bases. Germline V CDR1 and CDR2: SGDLS, YYNGEE. The CDR3 covers 12 residues. With V trimmed by 3 bases and J by 7 bases, 3 bases remained unmatched. CDR3 in amino acids: CASSGQGRTQYF. CDR3 DNA: TGTGCCAGCAGCGGACAGGGTCGGACCCAGTACTTC.

The chain combines TRBV5-1 with TRBJ2-7, with TRBD2 identical over 8 bases. V shed 5 bases, J shed 6 bases, and the junction held 7 bases outside the gene matches. The CDR3 extends over 13 amino acids. Per the germline V gene, CDR1 is SGHRS and CDR2 is YFSETQ. This chain's CDR3 is CASREAGAREQYF. In DNA, the CDR3 is TGCGCCAGCAGAGAAGCGGGAGCACGCGAGCAGTACTTC.

This clone has only one observation. The rearrangement links TRBV30 to TRBJ1-4; TRBD1 matches at 7 bases. Germline V gene sequence: CDR1 GTSNPN, CDR2 SVGIG (reference sequence). Losses at the gene ends were 5 bases for V and 5 bases for J; bases not matched to a gene: 8. The CDR3 extends over 14 amino acids. The CDR3 sequence is CAWGPGQTNEKLFF. The CDR3, as DNA: TGTGCCTGGGGCCCGGGACAGACAAATGAAAAACTGTTTTTT.

The chain recombines TRBV4-2 with TRBJ2-5; the D gene is possibly TRBD1 (5 bases). This CDR3 spans 15 amino acids. Trimming removed 0 bases from V and 0 bases from J, with 8 bases in between. Germline V gives CDR1 LGHNA, CDR2 YNFKEQ. In DNA, the CDR3 is TGTGCCAGCAGCCAAGAGCAGGGTCACCAAGAGACCCAGTACTTC. This encodes CASSQEQGHQETQYF.

The genes are TRBV27 and TRBJ2-2; 7 nucleotides agree with TRBD2. The germline V gene encodes CDR1 MNHEY and CDR2 SMNVEV (reference sequence). The CDR3 length is 19 residues. With 4 bases clipped from V and 4 bases from J, the junction kept 18 bases outside the gene matches. The CDR3 region is CASSSDPALADRSTGELFF. CDR3 in DNA: TGTGCCAGCAGTTCGGACCCCGCGCTAGCGGATCGGAGCACCGGGGAGCTGTTTTTT.

This chain connects TRBV9 to TRBJ2-3; TRBD2 is a possible D gene (5 bases). The CDR3 contains 14 residues. V was cut by 2 bases and J by 4 bases, with 11 bases left in between. Germline V gene lookup returns CDR1 SGDLS and CDR2 YYNGEE. The CDR3 nucleotides are TGTGCCAGCAGCGTTTTGGACGGGGCAGATACGCAGTATTTT. Protein product: CASSVLDGADTQYF.

This chain joins TRBV18 and TRBJ2-2; D remains unclear. V was cut by 5 bases and J by 4 bases, with 8 bases left in between. Germline V lookup: CDR1 KGHSH, CDR2 LQKENI. The CDR3 runs 13 residues. The CDR3: CASSSDSTGELFF. CDR3 DNA sequence: TGTGCCAGCTCATCCGACTCCACCGGGGAGCTGTTTTTT.

V is TRBV15 and J is TRBJ1-5, with D possibly matching TRBD1 (6 bases). V was cut by 5 bases and J by 4 bases, with 12 bases left in between. The germline V gene has CDR1 LNHNV and CDR2 YYDKDF (reference sequence). The CDR3 extends over 14 amino acids. The CDR3 loop reads CATSWGQANQPQHF. For the CDR3, the DNA is TGTGCCACCAGCTGGGGGCAGGCTAATCAGCCCCAGCATTTT.

This chain joins TRBV30 and TRBJ1-6, with 9 positions matching TRBD1. The germline gives CDR1 GTSNPN, CDR2 SVGIG (reference sequence). The CDR3 consists of 13 residues. Losses at the gene ends were 8 bases for V and 8 bases for J; bases not matched to a gene: 7. This CDR3 is CAQRTGDYSPLHF. The CDR3 coding sequence is TGTGCCCAGAGGACAGGGGACTATTCACCCCTCCACTTT.

This chain links TRBV10-3 with TRBJ1-6, with D unclear. Germline CDR1 reads ENHRY; CDR2 reads SYGVKD. The germline V and J ends were trimmed by 2 bases and 11 bases, with 10 bases remaining between them. CDR3 length equals 13 residues. CDR3 region: CAISEATVAPLHF. CDR3 in DNA: TGTGCCATCAGTGAGGCTACAGTAGCACCCCTCCACTTT.